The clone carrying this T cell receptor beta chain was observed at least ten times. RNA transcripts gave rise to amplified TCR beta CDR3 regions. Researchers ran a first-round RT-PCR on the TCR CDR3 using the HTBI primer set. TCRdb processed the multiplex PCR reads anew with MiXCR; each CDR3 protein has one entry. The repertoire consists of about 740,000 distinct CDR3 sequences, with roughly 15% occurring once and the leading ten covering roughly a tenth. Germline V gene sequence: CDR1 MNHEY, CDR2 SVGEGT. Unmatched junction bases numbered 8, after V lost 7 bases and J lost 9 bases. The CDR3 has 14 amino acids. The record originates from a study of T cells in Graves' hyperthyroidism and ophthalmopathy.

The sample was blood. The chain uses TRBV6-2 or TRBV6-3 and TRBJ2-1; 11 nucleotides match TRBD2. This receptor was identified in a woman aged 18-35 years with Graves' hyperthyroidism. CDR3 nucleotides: TGTGCCAGCACTACTAGCGGGAGATTCGGTGAGCAGTTCTTC. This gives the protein CASTTSGRFGEQFF.